This entry is about one T cell receptor beta chain. The data derive from a study of control samples from healthy donors and cancer patients. Using immunoSEQ multiplex PCR, the repertoire was profiled, and TCRdb retains in-frame clones only, with some absent. The profile shows about 180,000 clones, approximately 92% of them singletons. CDR3 size: 16 residues. V lost 5 bases and J 2 bases, leaving 16 bases between the germline ends. Looked up from germline, CDR1 is KGHSH and CDR2 is LQKENI. The chain employs TRBV18 and TRBJ1-3; a possible D gene is TRBD1 (5 bases). This clonotype originated in a man aged 25-40 years in good health. Material for sequencing was blood. In nucleotides, the CDR3 is TGTGCCAGCTCAATCGTCGGGGGGTCCACTGGAAACACCATATATTTT. Translated, it gives CASSIVGGSTGNTIYF.